Sequencing of this T cell receptor beta chain was carried out in a study of CD8+ T cells in alopecia areata. Study-wide context: Percent of scalp involved defined treated patients' severity scores. Broader study findings: Whether baseline CD8+ expansion is linked to response remains uncertain, given a single nonresponder. Researchers report lesional scalp, most notably alopecia totalis/universalis, outstripped normal scalp in clonality.

In regard to this clone: Its antigen is currently unknown.

Treatment given: oral pan-JAK inhibitor, 5-10 mg twice daily. Between the trimmed V and J ends, which lost 10 bases and 1 base, there was a span of 17 bases. This CDR3 is built from 14 residues. CDR1 and CDR2 from the germline V gene are MNHEY and SMNVEV (reference sequence). Reverse transcription of extracted RNA yielded cDNA, which provided the sequencing template. TCRdb's table, derived via immunoSEQ multiplex PCR, lists solely in-frame clones and lacks some. The sample carries about 170,000 clones, around 58% recorded once. The genes are TRBV27 and TRBJ2-7; a possible D gene is TRBD1 (6 bases). The sequences come from CD4+ T cells sorted from blood, collected at roughly week 55, from a patient treated with tofacitinib. The sequence was collected from a human donor with alopecia areata. The DNA for the CDR3 is TGTGCCACGCGAGGACAGAGAACTTCCTACGAGCAGTACTTC. Translated: CATRGQRTSYEQYF.